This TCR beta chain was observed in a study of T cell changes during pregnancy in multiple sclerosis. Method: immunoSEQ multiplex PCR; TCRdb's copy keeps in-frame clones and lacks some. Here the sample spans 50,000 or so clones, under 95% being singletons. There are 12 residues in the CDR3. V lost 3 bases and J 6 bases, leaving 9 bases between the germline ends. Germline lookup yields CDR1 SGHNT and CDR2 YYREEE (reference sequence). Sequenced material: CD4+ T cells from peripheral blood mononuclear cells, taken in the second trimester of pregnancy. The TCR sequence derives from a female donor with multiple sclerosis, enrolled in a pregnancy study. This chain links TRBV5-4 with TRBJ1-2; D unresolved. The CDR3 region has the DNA TGTGCCAGCAGCTCACAGACAAATGGCTACACCTTC. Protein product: CASSSQTNGYTF.